This T cell receptor (beta chain) was identified in a study of T cell changes during pregnancy in multiple sclerosis. Between the trimmed V and J ends, which lost 1 base and 7 bases, there was a span of 11 bases. This CDR3 comprises 14 residues. CDR1 MGHRA and CDR2 YSYEKL come from the germline V gene. Data came from immunoSEQ multiplex PCR; TCRdb stores just in-frame clones and leaves some out. Of more than 10,000 clones listed, about 91% are singletons. The origin of this receptor is a female donor in good health, enrolled as a control in a pregnancy study. The chain joins TRBV4-1 to TRBJ2-1; no clear D gene. Specimen: CD8+ T cells from peripheral blood mononuclear cells, collected in the second trimester of pregnancy. The CDR3 region has the DNA TGCGCCAGCAGCCAAGTTCAGGCTGCAAATGAGCAGTTCTTC. Its protein product is CASSQVQAANEQFF.